A single sample gave rise to the 22 T cell receptor beta chains below, sequenced in a study of cytomegalovirus exposure and HLA in healthy donors. Use of 60 Vbeta and 13 Jbeta primers characterized the PCR. The repertoire was sequenced with immunoSEQ multiplex PCR; TCRdb's copy has only in-frame clones and lacks some. The sample yields roughly 190,000 clones, roughly 80% seen once. Sample: PBMCs. The origin of the receptors is a man in his fifties in good health and CMV-seronegative.

CDR3 nucleotides: TGTGCCAGTAGTGAAGGGGGCTTTGGCACTGAAGCTTTCTTT. The encoded protein is CASSEGGFGTEAFF. This chain links TRBV19 with TRBJ1-1; TRBD1 matches 7 bases. CDR3 length: 14 residues. V trimming: 5 bases; J trimming: 4 bases; junction bases outside the gene matches: 7. Germline CDR1 reads LNHDA; CDR2 reads SQIVND (reference sequence). Filled out from reference TRBV19 and TRBJ1-1, the complete variable domain reads DGGITQSPKYLFRKEGQNVTLSCEQNLNHDAMYWYRQDPGQGLRLIYYSQIVNDFQKGDIAEGYSVSREKKESFPLTVTSAQKNPTAFYLCASSEGGFGTEAFFGQGTRLTVV.

This chain uses TRBV6-5 with TRBJ1-1, with D unclear. Germline CDR1 is MNHEY and CDR2 is SVGAGI. This CDR3 comprises 12 residues. The V and J ends lost 7 bases and 4 bases respectively, with 10 bases between them. CDR3 residues: CASNHRGTEAFF. Here the CDR3 DNA reads TGTGCCAGCAACCACCGGGGCACTGAAGCTTTCTTT.

This clone was seen a few times. The V gene is TRBV25-1, the J gene TRBJ2-5; 9 nucleotides line up with TRBD1. This CDR3 is built from 17 residues. Germline loops: CDR1 MGHDK, CDR2 SYGVNS. Germline trimming cut 1 base from V and 3 bases from J; bases unmatched to any gene: 9. The CDR3 nucleotides read TGTGCCAGCAGTGAATGGGGGACAGGGTGGGGAGAAGAGACCCAGTACTTC. This encodes CASSEWGTGWGEETQYF.

The CDR3 DNA reads as TGTGCCAGCAGCGTTTCAAAGCGGGGGCTAAACACCGGGGAGCTGTTTTTT. Translated, it gives CASSVSKRGLNTGELFF. The rearrangement links TRBV9 to TRBJ2-2; 8 nucleotides line up with TRBD2. Germline V gene data show CDR1 as SGDLS and CDR2 as YYNGEE. The length of the CDR3 is 17 residues. J lost 2 bases, V lost 2 bases, and 8 bases had no gene match.

This clone has a single count. A junction boundary mismatches the germline segment, possibly from a read error. The gene calls are TRBV7-9 and TRBJ2-3, with D maybe TRBD2 (6 bases). The germline V gene has CDR1 SEHNR and CDR2 FQNEAQ (reference sequence). The length of the CDR3 is 15 residues. CDR3 loop: CSSSFRLASTDTQYF. The CDR3 coding sequence is TGTTCCAGCAGCTTTCGCCTAGCGAGCACAGATACGCAGTATTTT. Combining the CDR3 with reference TRBV7-9 and TRBJ2-3 gives the whole variable domain DTGVSQNPRHKITKRGQNVTFRCDPISEHNRLYWYRQTLGQGPEFLTYFQNEAQLEKSRLLSDRFSAERPKGSFSTLEIQRTEQGDSAMYLCSSSFRLASTDTQYFGPGTRLTVL.

This clone has more than one count but fewer than ten. This chain uses TRBV7-9 with TRBJ1-2; D is undetermined. Germline assignment: CDR1 SEHNR and CDR2 FQNEAQ (reference sequence). V lost 1 base and J 4 bases, leaving 10 bases between the germline ends. The CDR3 length is 14 residues. The CDR3 protein is CASSLDRGTYGYTF. The CDR3 nucleotides are TGTGCCAGCAGCTTAGACCGGGGTACCTATGGCTACACCTTC.

The chain carries TRBV5-6 and TRBJ2-5, with D perhaps TRBD1 (5 bases). V lost 7 bases to trimming and J lost 1 base, with 8 bases between them. The CDR3 runs to 12 residues. The germline V gene encodes CDR1 SGHDT and CDR2 YYEEEE. The CDR3 is CASSGLQETQYF. The CDR3 DNA reads TGTGCCAGCTCAGGGCTCCAAGAGACCCAGTACTTC. The whole variable domain, remainder taken from reference TRBV5-6 and TRBJ2-5, is DAGVTQSPTHLIKTRGQQVTLRCSPKSGHDTVSWYQQALGQGPQFIFQYYEEEERQRGNFPDRFSGHQFPNYSSELNVNALLLGDSALYLCASSGLQETQYFGPGTRLLVL.

The chain employs TRBV2 and TRBJ2-3, with TRBD1 identical over 8 bases. V lost 6 bases, J lost 12 bases, and 8 bases stayed unmatched. The CDR3 has 12 residues. Germline V gives CDR1 SNHLY, CDR2 FYNNEI. The CDR3 reads CASSHGTGPQYF. DNA of the CDR3: TGTGCCAGCAGCCACGGGACAGGCCCTCAGTATTTT. The whole variable domain, filled in from reference TRBV2 and TRBJ2-3, reads EPEVTQTPSHQVTQMGQEVILRCVPISNHLYFYWYRQILGQKVEFLVSFYNNEISEKSEIFDDQFSVERPDGSNFTLKIRSTKLEDSAMYFCASSHGTGPQYFGPGTRLTVL.

The chain links TRBV7-2 to TRBJ2-1, with 10 bases identical to TRBD1. The V gene's germline CDR1 is SGHTA and CDR2 FQGNSA. CDR3 length: 15 amino acids. Trimming cost V 6 bases and J 9 bases; bases outside gene matches: 11. The CDR3 DNA follows: TGTGCCAGCAGATCCGGCCGGGACAGGGGAAGTGAGCAGTTCTTC. This translates into CASRSGRDRGSEQFF.

CDR3 sequence reads: CASSPFSGNYNEQFF. Here the CDR3 DNA reads TGTGCCAGCAGCCCCTTTAGCGGAAACTACAATGAGCAGTTCTTC. This chain uses TRBV9 with TRBJ2-1, with D possibly TRBD2 on 6 matching bases. V lost 4 bases and J 3 bases, leaving 14 bases between the germline ends. The CDR3 length is 15 residues. CDR1 and CDR2 from the germline V gene are SGDLS and YYNGEE.

This chain uses TRBV7-6 with TRBJ2-3; 7 nucleotides align to TRBD2. Germline assignment: CDR1 SGHVS and CDR2 FNYEAQ. V lost 1 base, J lost 1 base, and 11 bases stayed unmatched. CDR3 length: 18 amino acids. The CDR3 DNA is TGTGCCAGCAGCTTAGAGGGGTTAGCGGGCCTTGGCACAGATACGCAGTATTTT. Translating it yields CASSLEGLAGLGTDTQYF.

V and J are TRBV4-1 and TRBJ1-2; TRBD1 is a possible D gene (6 bases). CDR1 and CDR2 from the germline V gene are MGHRA and YSYEKL. Trimming stripped 1 base from V and 5 bases from J, with 11 bases between. This CDR3 has 14 amino acids. Here the CDR3 reads CASSQVGGGYGYTF. The CDR3 coding sequence is TGCGCCAGCAGCCAAGTGGGAGGGGGGTATGGCTACACCTTC.

This clone was recorded only once. The rearrangement links TRBV6-5 to TRBJ1-6; 7 nucleotides agree with TRBD1. The V segment lost 5 bases and the J segment 7 bases; nucleotides outside the gene matches: 2. In germline, CDR1 is MNHEY, CDR2 SVGAGI. The CDR3 has 13 amino acids. The chain's CDR3 is CASSDRANSPLHF. CDR3 nucleotides: TGTGCCAGCAGTGACAGGGCAAATTCACCCCTCCACTTT.

The genes are TRBV27 and TRBJ2-6; D gene unclear. Trimming left V 6 bases short and J 2 bases short, with 8 bases between. This CDR3 has 14 amino acids. The germline V gene has CDR1 MNHEY and CDR2 SMNVEV (reference sequence). The CDR3 here is CASRISAGANVLTF. CDR3 in DNA: TGTGCCAGCAGAATCTCGGCTGGGGCCAACGTCCTGACTTTC.

This chain uses TRBV2 with TRBJ2-7, with a possible D match to TRBD1 (7 bases). Trimming removed 5 bases at V and 2 bases at J, with 16 bases between. The CDR3 is made up of 15 amino acids. The germline CDR1 and CDR2 sequences are SNHLY and FYNNEI. This CDR3 is CASSSHAGQPYEQYF. The CDR3 DNA sequence: TGTGCCAGCAGTTCACACGCGGGACAGCCCTACGAGCAGTACTTC.

This clone was observed once. V and J are TRBV7-9 and TRBJ1-4; no clear D gene. Germline V gene lookup returns CDR1 SEHNR and CDR2 FQNEAQ (reference sequence). V lost 3 bases to trimming and J lost 5 bases, with 7 bases between them. The CDR3 totals 13 residues. This CDR3 is CASSFAGNEKLFF. CDR3 DNA: TGTGCCAGCAGCTTCGCCGGGAATGAAAAACTGTTTTTT.

This clone was seen once. This sequence joins TRBV15 and TRBJ1-1; weak D call: TRBD1 (5 bases). This CDR3 spans 14 amino acids. Germline V lookup: CDR1 LNHNV, CDR2 YYDKDF (reference sequence). V lost 0 bases to trimming and J lost 5 bases, with 10 bases between them. In nucleotides, the CDR3 is TGTGCCACCAGCAGAGACGGGGGGTGGACTGAAGCTTTCTTT. Translating gives CATSRDGGWTEAFF.

The chain combines TRBV5-1 with TRBJ2-5; no clear D. The J call may not be correct, given that the DNA end is closer to TRBJ2-7. The germline V gene encodes CDR1 SGHRS and CDR2 YFSETQ. The CDR3 is 12 amino acids. Written as DNA, the CDR3 is TGCGCCAGCAGTGCTACCAACTACGAGCAGTACTTC. Protein product: CASSATNYEQYF.

The CDR3 DNA follows: TGCGCCAACATAAAAGACAGTGGGCAGCCCCAGCATTTT. Protein product: CANIKDSGQPQHF. This chain uses TRBV10-2 with TRBJ1-5; D may be TRBD1 (5 bases). The germline gives CDR1 WSHSY, CDR2 SAAADI. V gave up 10 bases and J gave up 7 bases, with 17 bases separating them. The CDR3 is 13 residues long.

The V gene is TRBV27, the J gene TRBJ1-5; the D is unclear. This CDR3 comprises 15 residues. Germline loops: CDR1 MNHEY, CDR2 SMNVEV (reference sequence). V gave up 7 bases and J gave up 0 bases, with 13 bases separating them. For the CDR3, the DNA is TGTGCCAGCACCCCGTACAGAGATAGCAATCAGCCCCAGCATTTT. Amino acids: CASTPYRDSNQPQHF.

The V gene is TRBV2, the J gene TRBJ1-1; D gene ambiguous. V dropped 4 bases and J dropped 7 bases, with 10 bases sitting between them. The CDR3 runs to 12 residues. Germline V gives CDR1 SNHLY, CDR2 FYNNEI. CDR3 protein: CASSVEAVEAFF. The CDR3 coding sequence is TGTGCCAGCAGTGTGGAGGCAGTTGAAGCTTTCTTT.

V is TRBV5-1 and J is TRBJ2-7, with TRBD2 matching over 7 bases. Trimming cost V 0 bases and J 0 bases; bases outside gene matches: 3. Per germline, CDR1 SGHRS and CDR2 YFSETQ. The CDR3 loop spans 15 amino acids. CDR3 sequence (DNA): TGCGCCAGCAGCTTGGACGGGGGGAACTCCTACGAGCAGTACTTC. Protein: CASSLDGGNSYEQYF.